This T cell receptor (beta chain) stems from a study of blood T cell repertoires in COVID-19. Study background: The analysed material was cDNA or gDNA that came from T cells, B-cell-depleted T cells, or PBMCs.

Libraries were prepared by immunoSEQ multiplex PCR; TCRdb keeps only in-frame clonotypes and omits some of them. The table shows around 320,000 clones, with about 87% occurring only once. The clonotype comes from a woman in her twenties or thirties who had recovered from COVID-19. Source material: peripheral blood.

CDR3 bases: TGTGCCAGCAGTACAGCCTACAGGGGAGGCGGGGAGCTGTTTTTT. This encodes CASSTAYRGGGELFF. This sequence joins TRBV27 and TRBJ2-2; a possible D gene is TRBD1 (7 bases). V was pared by 5 bases and J by 7 bases, with 17 bases between. Per germline, CDR1 MNHEY and CDR2 SMNVEV (reference sequence). This CDR3 contains 15 residues.